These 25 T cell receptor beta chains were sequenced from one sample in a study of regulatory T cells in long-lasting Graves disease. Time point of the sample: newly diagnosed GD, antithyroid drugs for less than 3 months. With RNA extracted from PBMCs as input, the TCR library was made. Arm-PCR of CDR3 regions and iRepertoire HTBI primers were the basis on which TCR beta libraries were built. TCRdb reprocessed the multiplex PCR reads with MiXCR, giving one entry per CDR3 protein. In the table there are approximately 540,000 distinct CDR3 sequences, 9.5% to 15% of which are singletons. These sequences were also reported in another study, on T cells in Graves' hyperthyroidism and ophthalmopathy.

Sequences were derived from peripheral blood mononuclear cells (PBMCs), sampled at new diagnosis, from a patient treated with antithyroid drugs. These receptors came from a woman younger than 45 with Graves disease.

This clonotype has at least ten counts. The CDR3 sequence is CASSQAGLNTEAFF. The DNA for the CDR3 is TGTGCCAGCAGCCAAGCGGGCCTGAACACTGAAGCTTTCTTT. This chain joins TRBV14 and TRBJ1-1; no clear D. Germline V CDR1 and CDR2: SGHDN, FVKESK. V was shortened by 1 base and J by 0 bases, with 6 bases between the two germline ends. This CDR3 region has 14 residues.

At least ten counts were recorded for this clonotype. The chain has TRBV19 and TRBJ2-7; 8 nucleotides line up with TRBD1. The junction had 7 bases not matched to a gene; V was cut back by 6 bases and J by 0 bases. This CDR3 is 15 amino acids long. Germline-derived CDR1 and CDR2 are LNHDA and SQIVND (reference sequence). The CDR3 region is CASSEQGGVSYEQYF. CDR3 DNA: TGTGCCAGTAGCGAACAGGGGGGAGTCTCCTACGAGCAGTACTTC.

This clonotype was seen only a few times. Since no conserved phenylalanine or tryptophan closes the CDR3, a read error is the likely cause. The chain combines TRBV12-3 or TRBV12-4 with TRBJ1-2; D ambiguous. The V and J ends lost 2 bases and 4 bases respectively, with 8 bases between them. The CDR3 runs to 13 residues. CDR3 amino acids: CASSLNGGYGYTL. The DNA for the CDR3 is TGTGCCAGCAGTTTAAACGGAGGCTATGGCTACACCCTC.

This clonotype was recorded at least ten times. The DNA for the CDR3 is TGTGCCAGCAGCTTAGCTACACCGGCAGGTGAGCAGTACTTC. Protein: CASSLATPAGEQYF. The chain couples TRBV7-2 to TRBJ2-7; D call uncertain. In germline, CDR1 is SGHTA, CDR2 FQGNSA. CDR3 length: 14 residues. The V end lost 0 bases, the J end lost 7 bases, and 13 bases lay between the germline ends. Using reference TRBV7-2 and TRBJ2-7 for the parts outside the CDR3, the full variable domain is GAGVSQSPSNKVTEKGKDVELRCDPISGHTALYWYRQSLGQGLEFLIYFQGNSAPDKSGLPSDRFSAERTGGSVSTLTIQRTQQEDSAVYLCASSLATPAGEQYFGPGTRLTVT.

CDR3 sequence reads: CASNPQIRESYGYTF. CDR3 in DNA: TGTGCCAGTAATCCACAGATAAGGGAATCCTATGGCTACACCTTC. V is TRBV19 and J is TRBJ1-2; D uncertain. Trimming took 7 bases from V and 4 from J, leaving 19 bases between them. CDR3 length: 15 amino acids. Germline V gene data show CDR1 as LNHDA and CDR2 as SQIVND (reference sequence).

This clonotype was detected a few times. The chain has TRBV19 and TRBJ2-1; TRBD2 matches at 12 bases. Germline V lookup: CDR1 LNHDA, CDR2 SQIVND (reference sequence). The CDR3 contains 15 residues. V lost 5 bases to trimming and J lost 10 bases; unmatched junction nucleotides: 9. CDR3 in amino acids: CASSPPGLAGYEQFF. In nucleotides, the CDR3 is TGTGCCAGTAGTCCCCCGGGACTAGCGGGCTACGAGCAGTTCTTC.

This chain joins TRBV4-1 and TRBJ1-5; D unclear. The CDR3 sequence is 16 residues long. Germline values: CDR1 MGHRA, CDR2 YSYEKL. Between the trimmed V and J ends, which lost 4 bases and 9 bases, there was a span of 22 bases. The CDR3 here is CASSRIALGSSSPQHF. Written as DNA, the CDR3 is TGCGCCAGCAGCCGGATCGCTCTCGGGAGTTCTTCGCCCCAGCATTTT.

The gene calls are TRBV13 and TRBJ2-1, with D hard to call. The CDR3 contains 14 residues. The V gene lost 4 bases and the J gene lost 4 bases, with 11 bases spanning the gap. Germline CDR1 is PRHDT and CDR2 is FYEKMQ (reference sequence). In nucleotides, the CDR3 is TGTGCCAGCAGCTCCAGACCTACGTACAATGAGCAGTTCTTC. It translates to CASSSRPTYNEQFF.

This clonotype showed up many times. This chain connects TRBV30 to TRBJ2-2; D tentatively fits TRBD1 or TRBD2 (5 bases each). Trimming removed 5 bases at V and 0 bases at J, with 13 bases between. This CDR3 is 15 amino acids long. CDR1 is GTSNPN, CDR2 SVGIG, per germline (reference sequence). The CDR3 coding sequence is TGTGCCTGGGACCCGGGACCTACGAACACCGGGGAGCTGTTTTTT. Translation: CAWDPGPTNTGELFF.

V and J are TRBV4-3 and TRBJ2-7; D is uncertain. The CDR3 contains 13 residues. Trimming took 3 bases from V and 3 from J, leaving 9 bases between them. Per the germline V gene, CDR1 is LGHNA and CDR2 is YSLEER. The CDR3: CASSQVVSYEQYF. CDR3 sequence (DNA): TGCGCCAGCAGCCAGGTCGTCAGCTACGAGCAGTACTTC.

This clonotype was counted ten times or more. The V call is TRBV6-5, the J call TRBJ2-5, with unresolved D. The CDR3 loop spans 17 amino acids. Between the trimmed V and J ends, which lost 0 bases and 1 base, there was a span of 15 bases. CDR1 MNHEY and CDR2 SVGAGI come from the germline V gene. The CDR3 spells CASSYSGWARIQETQYF. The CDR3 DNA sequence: TGTGCCAGCAGTTACTCGGGTTGGGCCAGGATCCAAGAGACCCAGTACTTC.

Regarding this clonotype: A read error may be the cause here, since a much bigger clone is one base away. CDR3 amino acids: CASSQRAGPNEQSF. As DNA, the CDR3 is TGCGCCAGCAGCCAGCGGGCCGGCCCCAATGAGCAGTCCTTC. The chain combines TRBV4-1 with TRBJ2-1; the D gene is possibly TRBD2 (5 bases). Germline CDR1 is MGHRA and CDR2 is YSYEKL. There are 14 residues in the CDR3.

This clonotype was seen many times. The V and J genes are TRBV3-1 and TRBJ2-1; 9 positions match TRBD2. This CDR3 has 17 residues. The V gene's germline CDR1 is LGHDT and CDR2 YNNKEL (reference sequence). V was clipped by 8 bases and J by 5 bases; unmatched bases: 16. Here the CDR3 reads CASGNPGLAWGDNEQFF. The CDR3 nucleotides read TGTGCCAGCGGGAATCCGGGACTAGCATGGGGAGACAATGAGCAGTTCTTC.

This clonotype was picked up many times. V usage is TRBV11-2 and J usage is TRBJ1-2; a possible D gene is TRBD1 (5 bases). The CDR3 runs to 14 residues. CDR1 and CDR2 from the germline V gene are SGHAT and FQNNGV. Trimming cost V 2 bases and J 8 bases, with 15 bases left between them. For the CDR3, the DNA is TGTGCCAGCAGCTTATATAGCCAGGGCTGGGGCTACACCTTC. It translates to CASSLYSQGWGYTF.

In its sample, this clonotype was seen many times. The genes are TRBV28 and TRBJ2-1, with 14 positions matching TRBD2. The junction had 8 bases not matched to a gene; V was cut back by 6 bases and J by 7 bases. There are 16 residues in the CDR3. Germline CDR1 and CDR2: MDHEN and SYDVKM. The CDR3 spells CASSDLGLAGGNEQFF. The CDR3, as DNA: TGTGCCAGCAGCGACCTCGGACTAGCGGGAGGAAATGAGCAGTTCTTC. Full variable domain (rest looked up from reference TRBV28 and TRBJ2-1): DVKVTQSSRYLVKRTGEKVFLECVQDMDHENMFWYRQDPGLGLRLIYFSYDVKMKEKGDIPEGYSVSREKKERFSLILESASTNQTSMYLCASSDLGLAGGNEQFFGPGTRLTVL.

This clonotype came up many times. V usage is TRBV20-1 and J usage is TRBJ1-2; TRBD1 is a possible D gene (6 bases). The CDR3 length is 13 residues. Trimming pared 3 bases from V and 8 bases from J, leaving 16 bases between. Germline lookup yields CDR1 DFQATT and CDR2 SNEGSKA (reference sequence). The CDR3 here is CSASVRGLWGYTF. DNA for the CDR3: TGCAGTGCTAGTGTCCGGGGGCTTTGGGGCTACACCTTC.

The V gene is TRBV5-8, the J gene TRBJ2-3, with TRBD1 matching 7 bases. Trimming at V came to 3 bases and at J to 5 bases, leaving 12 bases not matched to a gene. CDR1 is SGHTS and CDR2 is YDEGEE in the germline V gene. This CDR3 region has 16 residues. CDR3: CASSSMKTGNRDTQYF. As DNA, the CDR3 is TGTGCCAGCAGCTCTATGAAGACAGGGAATAGAGATACGCAGTATTTT.

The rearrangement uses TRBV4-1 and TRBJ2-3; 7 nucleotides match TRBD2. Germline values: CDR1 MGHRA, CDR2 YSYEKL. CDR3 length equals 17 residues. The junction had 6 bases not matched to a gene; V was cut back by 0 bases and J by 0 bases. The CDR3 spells CASSQDGLAASTDTQYF. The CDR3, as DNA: TGCGCCAGCAGCCAAGATGGCCTAGCGGCTAGCACAGATACGCAGTATTTT.

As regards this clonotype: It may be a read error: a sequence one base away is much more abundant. This CDR3 reads CSARDRLAGGRGDQFF. As DNA, the CDR3 is TGCAGTGCTAGAGACCGACTAGCGGGAGGCCGAGGTGATCAGTTCTTC. The chain recombines TRBV20-1 with TRBJ2-5; 13 positions agree with TRBD2. The DNA end lines up better with TRBJ2-1; the J call may be wrong. The CDR3 contains 16 residues. Looked up from germline, CDR1 is DFQATT and CDR2 is SNEGSKA (reference sequence).

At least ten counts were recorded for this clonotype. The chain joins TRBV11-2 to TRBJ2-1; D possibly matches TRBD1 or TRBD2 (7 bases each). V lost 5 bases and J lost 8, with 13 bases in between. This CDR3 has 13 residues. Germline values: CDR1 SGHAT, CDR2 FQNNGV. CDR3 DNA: TGTGCCAGCAGCAACCCAGGGGGGGATGAGCAGTTCTTC. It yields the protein CASSNPGGDEQFF.

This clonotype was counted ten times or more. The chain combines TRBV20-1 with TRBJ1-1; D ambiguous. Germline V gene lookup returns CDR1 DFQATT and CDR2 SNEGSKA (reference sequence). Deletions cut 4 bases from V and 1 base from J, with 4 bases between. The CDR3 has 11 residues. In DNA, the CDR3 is TGCAGTGCTAAACGGAACACTGAAGCTTTCTTT. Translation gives CSAKRNTEAFF.

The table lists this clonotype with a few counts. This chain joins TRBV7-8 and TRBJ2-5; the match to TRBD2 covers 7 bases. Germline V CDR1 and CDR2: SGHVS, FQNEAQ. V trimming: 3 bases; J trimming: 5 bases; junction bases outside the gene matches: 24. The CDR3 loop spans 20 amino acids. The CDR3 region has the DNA TGTGCCAGCAGCTTCTTTCCTCACCAGCCGACTAGCAAAAGAAAGGAGACCCAGTACTTC. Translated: CASSFFPHQPTSKRKETQYF.

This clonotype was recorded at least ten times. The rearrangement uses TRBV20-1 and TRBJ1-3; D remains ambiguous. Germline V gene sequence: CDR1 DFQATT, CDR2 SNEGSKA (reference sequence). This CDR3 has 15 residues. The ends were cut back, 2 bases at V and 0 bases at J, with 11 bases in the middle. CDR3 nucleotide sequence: TGCAGTGCTAGACCCCCCCGGGGCTCTGGAAACACCATATATTTT. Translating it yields CSARPPRGSGNTIYF.

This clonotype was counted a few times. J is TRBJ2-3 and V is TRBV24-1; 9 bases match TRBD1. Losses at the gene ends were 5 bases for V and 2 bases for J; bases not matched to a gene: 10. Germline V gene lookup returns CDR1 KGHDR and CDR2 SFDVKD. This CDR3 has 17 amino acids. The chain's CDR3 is CATSGLDRGSPTDTQYF. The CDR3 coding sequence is TGTGCCACCAGTGGCCTGGACAGGGGATCCCCCACAGATACGCAGTATTTT.

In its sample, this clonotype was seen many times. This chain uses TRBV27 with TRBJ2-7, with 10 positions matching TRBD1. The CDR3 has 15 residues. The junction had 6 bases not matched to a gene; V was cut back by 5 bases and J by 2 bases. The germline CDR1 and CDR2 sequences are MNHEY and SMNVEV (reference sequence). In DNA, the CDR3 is TGTGCCAGCAGTCCCTGGACAGGGGGGCCCTACGAGCAGTACTTC. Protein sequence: CASSPWTGGPYEQYF.